The clone carrying this T cell receptor beta chain occurred many times. The antigen is unknown. This sample is drawn from a study of response to subunit inactivated influenza vaccine. Findings of the study overall: The authors suggested that few new T cells are recruited per seasonal influenza vaccination.

Germline CDR1 reads LNHNV; CDR2 reads YYDKDF (reference sequence). The CDR3 has 13 amino acids. Trimming stripped 3 bases from V and 8 bases from J, with 11 bases between. TCRdb itself ran the RT-PCR reads through MiXCR, one entry per CDR3 protein. The sample consists of approximately 520,000 distinct CDR3 sequences, about 15% of them appearing once. Sequencing was performed on CD4+ T cells sorted from PBMCs, taken roughly 24 months after vaccination. V gene TRBV15 combines with J gene TRBJ2-1; D is unclear. This clonotype was obtained from a man between 45 and 75 years old who received an inactivated influenza vaccine. CDR3 protein: CATSSLAGDEQFF. The CDR3 DNA follows: TGTGCCACCAGCAGCCTGGCTGGAGATGAGCAGTTCTTC.